Presented here are 5 T cell receptor beta chains from one specimen sequenced in a study of blood T cells in healthy people across ages. A second about 6 to 12 cycle PCR used barcoded and J-beta primers. TCRdb re-called the 5' RACE reads through MiXCR, storing one row per CDR3 protein. The repertoire holds around 520,000 distinct CDR3 sequences, roughly a quarter seen once, with about 3.9% in the top ten. The sample was also linked to a second study, of T cells of mothers and their children.

Sample: blood. The receptor source for this set is a boy aged 2 to 9 in good health.

This clonotype was seen a handful of times. The V gene is TRBV14, the J gene TRBJ2-5, with 9 bases lining up with TRBD1. The junction had 9 bases not matched to a gene; V was cut back by 3 bases and J by 4 bases. In germline, CDR1 is SGHDN, CDR2 FVKESK. The CDR3 length is 16 residues. CDR3 nucleotides: TGTGCCAGCAGCCACCTGGGACAGGGCGGAGGAGAGACCCAGTACTTC. Amino acids: CASSHLGQGGGETQYF.

This clonotype was detected a few times. An end of the junction differs from the germline gene, which may be a read error. The V call is TRBV5-5, the J call TRBJ1-4; D uncertain. Germline V gene data show CDR1 as SGHKS and CDR2 as YYEKEE (reference sequence). The CDR3 covers 13 residues. The CDR3 reads CASNLAGNEKLFF. CDR3 DNA sequence: TGTGCCAGCAACTTGGCGGGAAATGAAAAACTGTTTTTT.

This clonotype was seen many times. The chain is built from TRBV18 and TRBJ2-2, with D perhaps TRBD1 (5 bases). Trimming removed 8 bases from V and 0 bases from J, with 10 bases in between. CDR1 KGHSH and CDR2 LQKENI come from the germline V gene. This CDR3 has 14 residues. CDR3 region: CASSPTANTGELFF. The CDR3 DNA sequence: TGTGCCAGCAGCCCGACAGCGAACACCGGGGAGCTGTTTTTT. Full variable domain (outside the CDR3, taken from reference TRBV18 and TRBJ2-2): NAGVMQNPRHLVRRRGQEARLRCSPMKGHSHVYWYRQLPEEGLKFMVYLQKENIIDESGMPKERFSAEFPKEGPSILRIQQVVRGDSAAYFCASSPTANTGELFFGEGSRLTVL.

A few counts support this clonotype. The chain has TRBV9 and TRBJ2-1, with D possibly called TRBD1 or TRBD2 (6 bases each). V was pared by 3 bases and J by 1 base, with 14 bases between. This CDR3 has 16 amino acids. CDR1 and CDR2 (germline): SGDLS, YYNGEE. CDR3 DNA: TGTGCCAGCAGCGCCGGGGGCGGGGAATCCTACAATGAGCAGTTCTTC. The encoded protein is CASSAGGGESYNEQFF.

This clonotype was seen a few times. The chain combines TRBV7-9 with TRBJ1-2; TRBD1 might be the D (6 bases). The CDR3 contains 15 residues. Deletions cut 8 bases from V and 8 bases from J, with 24 bases between. In germline, CDR1 is SEHNR, CDR2 FQNEAQ (reference sequence). The DNA for the CDR3 is TGTGCCAGCGCCGGGACACCCGCCCCAGTAAAGGGCTACACCTTC. It translates to CASAGTPAPVKGYTF.